Listed here is a single T cell receptor (beta chain). Its antigen is not identified. UMIs containing a 6-nucleotide sample barcode were added via template switching. TCRdb re-called the 5' RACE reads; one entry per CDR3 protein, DNA not given. The table for this sample gives 200,000 to 250,000 distinct CDR3 sequences. These data belong to a study of monozygotic twins with inflammatory bowel disease. Study results and limitations: Twins classed as concordant or discordant showed no difference in repertoire similarity, possibly from limited power.

The CDR3 is made up of 13 amino acids. Looked up from germline, CDR1 is MNHNS and CDR2 is SASEGT. Each donor had 2.5 ml of blood drawn. Total RNA isolation used whole blood (no T cell sorting was performed). Input material: blood. This rearrangement joins TRBV6-1 to TRBJ2-7. This receptor was identified in a human donor with ulcerative colitis or Crohn's disease, or a healthy co-twin of an affected twin (not recorded which). The CDR3 loop is CASSELSSYEQYF.